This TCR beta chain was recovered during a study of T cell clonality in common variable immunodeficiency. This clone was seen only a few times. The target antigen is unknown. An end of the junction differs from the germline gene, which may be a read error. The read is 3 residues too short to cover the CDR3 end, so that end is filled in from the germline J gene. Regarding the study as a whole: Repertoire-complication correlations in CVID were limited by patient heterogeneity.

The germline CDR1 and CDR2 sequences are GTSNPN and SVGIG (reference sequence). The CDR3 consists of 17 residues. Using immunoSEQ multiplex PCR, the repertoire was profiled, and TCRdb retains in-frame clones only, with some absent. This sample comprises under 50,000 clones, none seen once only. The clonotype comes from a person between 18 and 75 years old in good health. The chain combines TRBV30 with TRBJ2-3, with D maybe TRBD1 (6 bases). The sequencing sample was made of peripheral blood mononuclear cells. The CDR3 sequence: CARSVAQDSASNQPQYF. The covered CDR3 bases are TGTGCCAGGAGTGTAGCCCAGGACAGCGCTAGCAATCAGCCG.